This TCR beta chain was captured by sequencing in a study of tumor-infiltrating lymphocytes in primary liver carcinoma. As for the study in general: Participating patients were men and women between 30 and 69 years old. In every tissue type, samples returned a similar yield of roughly 3.65 to 7.5 million productive TCRbeta reads.

Per the germline V gene, CDR1 is SQVTM and CDR2 is ANQGSEA. The CDR3 loop spans 13 amino acids. From around 500 ng total RNA, TCR beta cDNA was generated with a primer in the constant region. Nested multiplex PCR, run for three rounds with slightly modified ARM-PCR, yielded TCR beta libraries. Primers for the first two PCR rounds were TRBV1-TRBV30 forward primers and a C-beta reverse primer (roughly 10 cycles per round). TCRdb re-derived calls from the multiplex PCR reads in MiXCR, one entry per CDR3 protein. The sample lists 190,000 or so distinct CDR3 sequences, less than 75% occurring once. In regard to this clonotype: Its antigen is unknown. One end of the junction fails to match germline, which may point to a read error.

General study results and limits: Tumor tissue displayed a significantly greater top-250-clone fraction than blood (p = 0.039).

Germline DNA was also extracted, and blood RNA derived from unsorted whole blood. J is TRBJ2-5 and V is TRBV29-1; D uncertain. This clonotype was obtained from a woman aged 60-75 years with primary liver carcinoma and hepatitis B virus infection. The sample was peripheral blood. The CDR3 sequence: CSTEHYYQETQCF. Written as DNA, the CDR3 is TGCAGCACCGAGCACTACTATCAAGAGACCCAGTGCTTC.